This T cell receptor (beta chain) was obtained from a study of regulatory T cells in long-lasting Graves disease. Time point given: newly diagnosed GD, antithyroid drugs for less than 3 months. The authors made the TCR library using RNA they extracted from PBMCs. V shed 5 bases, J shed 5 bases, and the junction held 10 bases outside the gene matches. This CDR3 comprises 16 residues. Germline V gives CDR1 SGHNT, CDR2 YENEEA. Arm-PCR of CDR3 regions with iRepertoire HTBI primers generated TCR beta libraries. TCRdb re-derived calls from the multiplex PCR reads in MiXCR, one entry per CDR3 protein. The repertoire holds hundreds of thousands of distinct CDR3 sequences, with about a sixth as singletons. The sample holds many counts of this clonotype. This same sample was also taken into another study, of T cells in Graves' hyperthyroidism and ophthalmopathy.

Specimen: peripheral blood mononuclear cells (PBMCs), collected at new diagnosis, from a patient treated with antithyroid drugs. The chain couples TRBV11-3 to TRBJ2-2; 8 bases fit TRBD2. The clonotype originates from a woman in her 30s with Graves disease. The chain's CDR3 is CASSPWDGGGTGELFF. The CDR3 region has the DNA TGTGCCAGCAGCCCTTGGGACGGGGGGGGTACCGGGGAGCTGTTTTTT.